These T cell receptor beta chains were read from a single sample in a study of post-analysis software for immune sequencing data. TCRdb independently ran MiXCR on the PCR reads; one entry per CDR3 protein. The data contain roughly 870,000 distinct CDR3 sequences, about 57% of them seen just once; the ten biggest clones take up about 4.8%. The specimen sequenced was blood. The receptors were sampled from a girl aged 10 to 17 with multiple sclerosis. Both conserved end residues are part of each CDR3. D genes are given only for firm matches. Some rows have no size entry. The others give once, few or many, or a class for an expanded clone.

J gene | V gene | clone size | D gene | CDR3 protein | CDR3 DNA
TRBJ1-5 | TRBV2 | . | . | CASNLLDRNQPQHF | TGTGCCAGCAACCTATTAGACAGAAATCAGCCCCAGCATTTT
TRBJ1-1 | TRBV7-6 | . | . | CASSFRGLNTEAFF | TGTGCCAGCAGCTTCCGGGGCTTGAACACTGAAGCTTTCTTT
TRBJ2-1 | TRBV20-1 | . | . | CSARDFVLGTYNEQFF | TGCAGTGCTAGAGATTTTGTCCTAGGGACTTACAATGAGCAGTTCTTC
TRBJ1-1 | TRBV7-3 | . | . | CSSSLKPGRLNTEAFF | TGTTCCAGCAGCTTAAAGCCGGGACGGTTGAACACTGAAGCTTTCTTT
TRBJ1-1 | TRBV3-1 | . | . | CASSQASGNTEAFF | TGTGCCAGCAGCCAAGCGAGCGGGAACACTGAAGCTTTCTTT
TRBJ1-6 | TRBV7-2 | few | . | CASSLQTYNSPLHF | TGTGCCAGCAGCCTACAAACCTATAATTCACCCCTCCACTTT
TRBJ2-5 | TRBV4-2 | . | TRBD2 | CASSQVWDYGRETQYF | TGTGCCAGCAGCCAAGTTTGGGACTACGGTCGAGAGACCCAGTACTTC
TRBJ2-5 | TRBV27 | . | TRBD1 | CASSLQGILGDEQYF | TGTGCCAGCAGCCTACAGGGGATTCTAGGAGATGAGCAGTACTTC
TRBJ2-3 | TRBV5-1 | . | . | CASSLVTADTQYF | TGCGCCAGCAGCTTAGTAACGGCAGATACGCAGTATTTT
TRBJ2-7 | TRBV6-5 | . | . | CASSYRAPEGGYEQYF | TGTGCCAGCAGTTACCGCGCCCCCGAAGGTGGGTACGAGCAGTACTTC
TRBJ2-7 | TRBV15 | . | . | CATQDRDAYEQYF | TGTGCCACCCAAGACCGGGACGCCTACGAGCAGTACTTC
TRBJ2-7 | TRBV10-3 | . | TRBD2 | CAIREGLAGDEQYF | TGTGCCATCAGGGAGGGACTAGCGGGGGACGAGCAGTACTTC
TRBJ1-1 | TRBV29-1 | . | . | CSVGGGGNTEAFF | TGCAGCGTTGGGGGGGGCGGGAACACTGAAGCTTTCTTT
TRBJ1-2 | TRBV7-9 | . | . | CASSCGQGAYGYTF | TGTGCCAGCAGCTGTGGGCAGGGCGCCTATGGATACACCTTC
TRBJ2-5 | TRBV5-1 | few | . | CASSTEVQETQYF | TGCGCCAGTTCAACGGAAGTCCAAGAGACCCAGTACTTC
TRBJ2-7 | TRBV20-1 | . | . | CSAAGERALDEQYF | TGCAGTGCTGCCGGCGAGCGGGCCCTCGACGAGCAGTACTTC
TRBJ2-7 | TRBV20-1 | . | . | CSARVTDQFRVYYEQYF | TGCAGTGCTAGAGTCACGGACCAGTTCAGAGTATACTACGAGCAGTACTTC
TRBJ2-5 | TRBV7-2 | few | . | CASSLVSGTDGETQYF | TGTGCCAGCAGCTTAGTCTCCGGCACGGATGGGGAGACCCAGTACTTC
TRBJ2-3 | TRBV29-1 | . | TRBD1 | CSVDSGGTQYF | TGCAGCGTTGATTCAGGGGGTACGCAGTATTTT
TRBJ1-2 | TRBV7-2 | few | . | CASSVGAQGYGYTF | TGTGCCAGCTCCGTCGGGGCGCAGGGTTATGGCTACACCTTC
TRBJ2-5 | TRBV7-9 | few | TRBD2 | CASSLLRAGGQETQYF | TGTGCCAGCAGCTTGTTGAGAGCGGGGGGCCAAGAGACCCAGTACTTC
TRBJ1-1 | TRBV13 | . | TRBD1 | CASSQGGWTEAFF | TGTGCCAGCAGCCAGGGGGGATGGACTGAAGCTTTCTTT
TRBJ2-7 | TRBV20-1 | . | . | CSASEGGYEQYF | TGCAGTGCTTCGGAGGGAGGCTACGAGCAGTACTTC
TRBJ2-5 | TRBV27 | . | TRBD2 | CASSKLLGLAGQETQYF | TGTGCCAGCAGTAAATTGCTGGGACTAGCGGGACAAGAGACCCAGTACTTC
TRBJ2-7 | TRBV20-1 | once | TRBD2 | CNAVEVAGAEQYF | TGCAATGCAGTGGAGGTAGCGGGAGCCGAGCAGTACTTC
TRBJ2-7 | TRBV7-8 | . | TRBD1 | CASSPPVWDRGYEQYF | TGTGCCAGCAGCCCCCCAGTTTGGGACAGGGGCTACGAGCAGTACTTC
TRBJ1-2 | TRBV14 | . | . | CASSQDHRQGRIYGYTF | TGTGCCAGCAGCCAAGATCATCGGCAGGGGCGCATCTATGGCTACACCTTC
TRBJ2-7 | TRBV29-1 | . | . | CSVDKGYEQYF | TGCAGCGTTGATAAGGGTTACGAGCAGTACTTC